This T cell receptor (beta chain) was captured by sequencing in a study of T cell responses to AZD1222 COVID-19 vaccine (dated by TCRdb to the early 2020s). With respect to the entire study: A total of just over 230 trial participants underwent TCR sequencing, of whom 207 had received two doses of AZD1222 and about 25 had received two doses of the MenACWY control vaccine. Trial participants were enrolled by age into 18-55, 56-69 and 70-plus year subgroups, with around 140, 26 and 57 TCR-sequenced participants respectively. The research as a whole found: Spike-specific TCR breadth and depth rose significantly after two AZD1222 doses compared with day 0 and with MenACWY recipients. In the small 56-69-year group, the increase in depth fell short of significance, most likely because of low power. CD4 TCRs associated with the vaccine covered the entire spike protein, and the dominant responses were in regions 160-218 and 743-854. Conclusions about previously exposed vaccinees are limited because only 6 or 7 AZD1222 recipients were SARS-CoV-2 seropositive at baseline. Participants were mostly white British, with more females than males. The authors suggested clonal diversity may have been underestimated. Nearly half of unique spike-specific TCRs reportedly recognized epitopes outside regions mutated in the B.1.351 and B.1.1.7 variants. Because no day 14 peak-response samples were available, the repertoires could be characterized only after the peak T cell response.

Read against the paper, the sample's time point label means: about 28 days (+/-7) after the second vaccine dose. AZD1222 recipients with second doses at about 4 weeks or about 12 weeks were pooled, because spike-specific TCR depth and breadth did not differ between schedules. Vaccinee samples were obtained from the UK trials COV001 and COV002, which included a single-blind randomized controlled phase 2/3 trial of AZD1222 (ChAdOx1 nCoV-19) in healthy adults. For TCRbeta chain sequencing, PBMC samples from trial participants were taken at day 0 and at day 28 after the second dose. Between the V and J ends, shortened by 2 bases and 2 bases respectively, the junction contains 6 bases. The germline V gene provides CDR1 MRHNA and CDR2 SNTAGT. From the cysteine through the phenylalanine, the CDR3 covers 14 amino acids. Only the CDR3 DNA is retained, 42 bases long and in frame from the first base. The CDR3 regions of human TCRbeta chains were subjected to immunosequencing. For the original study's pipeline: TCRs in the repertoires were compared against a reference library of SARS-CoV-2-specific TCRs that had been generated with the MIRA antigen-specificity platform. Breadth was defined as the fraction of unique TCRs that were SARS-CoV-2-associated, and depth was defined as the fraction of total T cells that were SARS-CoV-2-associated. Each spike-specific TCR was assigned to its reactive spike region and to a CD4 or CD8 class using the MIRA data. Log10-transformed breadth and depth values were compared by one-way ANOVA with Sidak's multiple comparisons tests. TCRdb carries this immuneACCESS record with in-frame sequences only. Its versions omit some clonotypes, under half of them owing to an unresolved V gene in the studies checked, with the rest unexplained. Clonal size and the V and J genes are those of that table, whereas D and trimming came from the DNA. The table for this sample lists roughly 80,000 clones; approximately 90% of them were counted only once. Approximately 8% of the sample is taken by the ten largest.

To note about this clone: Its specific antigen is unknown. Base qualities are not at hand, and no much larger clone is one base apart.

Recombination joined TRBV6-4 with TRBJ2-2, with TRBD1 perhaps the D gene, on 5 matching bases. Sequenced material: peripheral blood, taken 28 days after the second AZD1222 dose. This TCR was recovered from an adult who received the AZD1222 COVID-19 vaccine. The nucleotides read TGTGCCAGCAGTGACCGGACAAACACCGGGGAGCTGTTTTTT. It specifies CASSDRTNTGELFF.